This paragraph reports one T cell receptor (beta chain). The data stem from a study of OX40 agonist ivuxolimab in advanced cancers. The wider study: At 82.7% male, the cohort had a mean age of 60 years, ranging from about 23 to 79.

Profiling relied on immunoSEQ multiplex PCR, and the TCRdb table lists in-frame clones only, not all of them. The table records 20,000 to 25,000 clones, around 85% of them present only once. On cycle 4 day 1 and cycle 7 day 1, as well as at baseline, blood was sampled. Germline values: CDR1 SGHRS, CDR2 YFSETQ. The J segment lost 5 bases and the V segment lost 4 bases, leaving 12 bases of the junction unmatched. This CDR3 region has 16 residues. The sequence was collected from an adult with an advanced solid tumor such as melanoma, head and neck, liver or kidney cancer. Here the sequenced sample was CD4+ or CD8+ T cells sorted from blood, taken in a trial of the OX40 agonist ivuxolimab. The chain couples TRBV5-1 to TRBJ2-5, with TRBD2 matching over 9 bases. CDR3 DNA: TGCGCCAGCAGCCCCGTGGGCGGGGGGGCCAAGGAGACCCAGTACTTC. Amino acids: CASSPVGGGAKETQYF.